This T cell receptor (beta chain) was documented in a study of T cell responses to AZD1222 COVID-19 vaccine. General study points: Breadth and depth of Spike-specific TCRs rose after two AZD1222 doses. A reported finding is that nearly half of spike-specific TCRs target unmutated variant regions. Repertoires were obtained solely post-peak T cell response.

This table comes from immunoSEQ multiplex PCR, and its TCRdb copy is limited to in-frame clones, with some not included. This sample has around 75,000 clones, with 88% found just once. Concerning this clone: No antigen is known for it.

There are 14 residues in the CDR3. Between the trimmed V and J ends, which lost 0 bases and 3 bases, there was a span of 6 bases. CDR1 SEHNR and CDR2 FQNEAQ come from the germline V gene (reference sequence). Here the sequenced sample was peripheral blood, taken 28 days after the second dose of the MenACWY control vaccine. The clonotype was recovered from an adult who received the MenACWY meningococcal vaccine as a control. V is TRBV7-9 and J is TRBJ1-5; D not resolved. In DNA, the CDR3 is TGTGCCAGCAGCTTAGCAGGAGACAATCAGCCCCAGCATTTT. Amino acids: CASSLAGDNQPQHF.